The 8 T cell receptor beta chains reported below all come from one sample, sequenced in a study of cytomegalovirus exposure and HLA in healthy donors. A multiplex PCR was run with 60 Vbeta primers and 13 Jbeta primers. Data came from immunoSEQ multiplex PCR; TCRdb stores just in-frame clones and leaves some out. This sample has roughly 150,000 clones; roughly four fifths occur once, and the top ten carry roughly 1.6%. The sample comprised PBMCs. The receptor source for this set is a middle-aged man in good health and CMV-seronegative.

The V call is TRBV4-1, the J call TRBJ2-5; tentative D call: TRBD2 (5 bases). The CDR3 is made up of 17 amino acids. V lost 0 bases to trimming and J lost 4 bases, with 18 bases between them. CDR1 MGHRA and CDR2 YSYEKL come from the germline V gene. The CDR3 region has the DNA TGCGCCAGCAGCCAAGAAGGACTTCGTGCAAAAGGAGAGACCCAGTACTTC. This sequence encodes CASSQEGLRAKGETQYF.

This sequence joins TRBV7-3 and TRBJ2-2; D perhaps matches TRBD1 (5 bases). Between the trimmed V and J ends, which lost 5 bases and 5 bases, there was a span of 18 bases. There are 16 residues in the CDR3. Germline values: CDR1 SGHTA, CDR2 FQGTGA. CDR3 residues: CASSRTPGRQTGELFF. CDR3 sequence (DNA): TGTGCCAGCAGCCGGACACCTGGACGACAGACCGGGGAGCTGTTTTTT.

This rearrangement joins TRBV5-1 to TRBJ2-1, with TRBD1 matching 11 bases. In germline, CDR1 is SGHRS, CDR2 YFSETQ. V trimming: 4 bases; J trimming: 0 bases; junction bases outside the gene matches: 6. This CDR3 is built from 17 residues. The CDR3 region is CASSKDRGRSSYNEQFF. The CDR3, as DNA: TGCGCCAGCAGCAAGGACAGGGGGCGAAGCTCCTACAATGAGCAGTTCTTC.

This clone was recorded only once. This chain links TRBV28 with TRBJ2-3; 8 nucleotides align to TRBD1. This CDR3 has 14 residues. With V trimmed by 5 bases and J by 3 bases, 4 bases remained unmatched. CDR1 and CDR2 from the germline V gene are MDHEN and SYDVKM. CDR3 region: CASSSDRGTDTQYF. DNA for the CDR3: TGTGCCAGCAGTAGCGACAGGGGAACAGATACGCAGTATTTT.

V and J are TRBV5-1 and TRBJ2-5; 14 positions agree with TRBD2. Trimming cost V 4 bases and J 2 bases; bases outside gene matches: 4. This CDR3 comprises 16 residues. Per the germline V gene, CDR1 is SGHRS and CDR2 is YFSETQ. This chain's CDR3 is CASSGRLAGGQETQYF. The CDR3 DNA sequence: TGCGCCAGCAGCGGCCGACTAGCGGGAGGGCAAGAGACCCAGTACTTC.

The genes are TRBV2 and TRBJ1-3; the D is unclear. Germline lookup yields CDR1 SNHLY and CDR2 FYNNEI. The V gene lost 8 bases and the J gene lost 0 bases, with 11 bases spanning the gap. The CDR3 covers 14 residues. The CDR3 here is CASLEGSSGNTIYF. The CDR3 coding sequence is TGTGCCAGCCTGGAGGGATCCTCTGGAAACACCATATATTTT. The full variable domain, with the rest looked up from reference TRBV2 and TRBJ1-3, is EPEVTQTPSHQVTQMGQEVILRCVPISNHLYFYWYRQILGQKVEFLVSFYNNEISEKSEIFDDQFSVERPDGSNFTLKIRSTKLEDSAMYFCASLEGSSGNTIYFGEGSWLTVV.

J is TRBJ2-1 and V is TRBV7-9, with 8 bases identical to TRBD1. The germline CDR1 and CDR2 sequences are SEHNR and FQNEAQ (reference sequence). J was trimmed by 5 bases and V by 5 bases; bases with no gene match: 5. CDR3 length: 14 residues. The CDR3 loop reads CASSPQGVNNEQFF. CDR3 nucleotide sequence: TGTGCCAGCAGCCCACAGGGGGTCAACAATGAGCAGTTCTTC.

The chain uses TRBV7-9 and TRBJ2-3, with D unclear. The V gene lost 5 bases and the J gene lost 6 bases, with 12 bases spanning the gap. CDR3 length: 13 residues. Germline CDR1 SEHNR, CDR2 FQNEAQ (reference sequence). The DNA for the CDR3 is TGTGCCAGCAGCCCCCATCCCGGGGATACGCAGTATTTT. Translation: CASSPHPGDTQYF.